Shown below are 9 T cell receptor beta chains from a single sample sequenced in a study of control samples from healthy donors and cancer patients. TCRdb's table, derived via immunoSEQ multiplex PCR, lists solely in-frame clones and lacks some. The table lists some 120,000 clones, more than 85% of them singletons. Input material: blood. The origin of the receptors is a man aged 18 to 29 in good health.

The chain combines TRBV30 with TRBJ2-1, with TRBD2 matching 12 bases. With 3 bases clipped from V and 5 bases from J, the junction kept 5 bases outside the gene matches. The CDR3 is 15 amino acids. Germline values: CDR1 GTSNPN, CDR2 SVGIG (reference sequence). Here the CDR3 reads CAWSRLAGAHNEQFF. CDR3 nucleotides: TGTGCCTGGAGCCGACTAGCGGGGGCCCACAATGAGCAGTTCTTC.

The genes are TRBV29-1 and TRBJ1-2, with D unclear. Trimming cost V 1 base and J 3 bases, with 12 bases left between them. Germline-derived CDR1 and CDR2 are SQVTM and ANQGSEA. There are 14 residues in the CDR3. This CDR3 reads CSVEAPGQYYGYTF. DNA of the CDR3: TGCAGCGTTGAAGCCCCGGGCCAATACTATGGCTACACCTTC.

The V call is TRBV5-3, the J call TRBJ1-1, with D maybe TRBD1 (5 bases). TRBV5-3 is given ORF status, its function remaining uncertain. Trimming pared 2 bases from V and 1 base from J, leaving 9 bases between. This CDR3 contains 14 residues. This CDR3 is CARSFGHQNTEAFF. CDR3 coding DNA: TGTGCCAGAAGCTTCGGACACCAGAACACTGAAGCTTTCTTT.

The chain has TRBV7-3 and TRBJ2-3; TRBD1 matches at 10 bases. Germline CDR1 and CDR2: SGHTA and FQGTGA. The CDR3 length is 16 residues. The trim removed 5 bases at V and 3 bases at J, leaving 8 bases unmatched. CDR3 in amino acids: CASSPRQGAGTDTQYF. DNA of the CDR3: TGTGCCAGCAGCCCCCGACAGGGGGCGGGGACAGATACGCAGTATTTT.

The chain recombines TRBV7-3 with TRBJ1-2; D uncertain. Germline V gene data show CDR1 as SGHTA and CDR2 as FQGTGA. The CDR3 runs to 14 residues. Trimming cost V 6 bases and J 0 bases, with 11 bases left between them. CDR3 in DNA: TGTGCCAGCAGGAAGCCTGGATCTAACTATGGCTACACCTTC. As protein: CASRKPGSNYGYTF.

Points on this clone: At one end, the junction sequence differs from germline, possibly due to a read error. The chain links TRBV3-1 (or the pseudogene TRBV3-2) to TRBJ2-7; tentative D call: TRBD2 (5 bases). Germline assignment: CDR1 LGHDT and CDR2 YNNKEL (reference sequence). The CDR3 totals 14 residues. The CDR3 DNA reads as TGTGCCAGCAGCCAAGACCGGGGTCACGCACCCTTCTCCTTC. Translation: CASSQDRGHAPFSF.

The gene calls are TRBV11-2 and TRBJ2-5, with unresolved D. The germline V gene encodes CDR1 SGHAT and CDR2 FQNNGV. The length of the CDR3 is 13 residues. Trimming removed 0 bases at V and 4 bases at J, with 6 bases between. The CDR3 DNA sequence: TGTGCCAGCAGCTTAGATCTAGGAGAGACCCAGTACTTC. Amino acid sequence: CASSLDLGETQYF.

The rearrangement uses TRBV5-6 and TRBJ2-1; 11 nucleotides match TRBD2. The CDR3 has 15 residues. V trimming: 3 bases; J trimming: 9 bases; junction bases outside the gene matches: 8. Germline CDR1 is SGHDT and CDR2 is YYEEEE. CDR3: CASSYLAGGLSEQFF. CDR3 DNA: TGTGCCAGCAGCTACTTAGCGGGGGGGCTAAGTGAGCAGTTCTTC.

The genes are TRBV4-2 and TRBJ2-2, with D maybe TRBD1 (5 bases). Germline assignment: CDR1 LGHNA and CDR2 YNFKEQ. This CDR3 has 13 residues. The V end lost 2 bases, the J end lost 6 bases, and 7 bases lay between the germline ends. The CDR3 region has the DNA TGTGCCAGCAGCCAATGGGGCGCCGGGGAGCTGTTTTTT. Residues: CASSQWGAGELFF.